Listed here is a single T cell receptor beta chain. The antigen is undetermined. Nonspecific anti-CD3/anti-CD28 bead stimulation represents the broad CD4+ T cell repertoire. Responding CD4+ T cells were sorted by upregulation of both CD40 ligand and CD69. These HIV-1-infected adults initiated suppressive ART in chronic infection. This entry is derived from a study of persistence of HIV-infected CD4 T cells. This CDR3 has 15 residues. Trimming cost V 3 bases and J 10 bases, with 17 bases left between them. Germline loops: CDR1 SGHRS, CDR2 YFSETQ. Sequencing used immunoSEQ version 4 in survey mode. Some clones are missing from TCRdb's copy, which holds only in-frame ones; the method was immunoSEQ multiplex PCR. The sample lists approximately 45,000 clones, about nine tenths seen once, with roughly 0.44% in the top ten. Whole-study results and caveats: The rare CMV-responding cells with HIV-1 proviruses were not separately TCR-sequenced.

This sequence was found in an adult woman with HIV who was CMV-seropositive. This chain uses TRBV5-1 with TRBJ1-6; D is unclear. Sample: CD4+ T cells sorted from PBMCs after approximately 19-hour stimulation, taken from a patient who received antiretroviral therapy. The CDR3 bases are TGCGCCAGCAGCTCGGACTTTTCCAGAGGGTCACCCCTCCACTTT. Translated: CASSSDFSRGSPLHF.